The next 15 T cell receptor beta chains were all read from a single sample in a study of tumor-infiltrating lymphocytes in localized non-small cell lung cancer. Data came from immunoSEQ multiplex PCR; TCRdb stores just in-frame clones and leaves some out. This sample has approximately 13,000 clones, with roughly 78% found just once. Material: lung tumor tissue. These receptors were taken from a human donor with non-small cell lung cancer.

The chain recombines TRBV4-1 with TRBJ1-2, with 11 nucleotides matching TRBD1. Germline V CDR1 and CDR2: MGHRA, YSYEKL. The CDR3 covers 16 residues. The V and J ends lost 2 bases and 4 bases, in that order; junction bases with no gene match: 6. The CDR3 region is CASSQTGQGGFYGYTF. The CDR3 DNA reads TGCGCCAGCAGCCAAACGGGACAGGGGGGCTTCTATGGCTACACCTTC.

V is TRBV6-5 and J is TRBJ2-5, with a possible D match to TRBD2 (6 bases). The CDR3 covers 11 residues. CDR1 and CDR2 from the germline V gene are MNHEY and SVGAGI. Between the trimmed V and J ends, which lost 3 bases and 11 bases, there was a span of 10 bases. CDR3 sequence reads: CASSYGTFQYF. CDR3 coding DNA: TGTGCCAGCAGTTATGGGACTTTTCAGTACTTC.

The chain combines TRBV7-2 with TRBJ1-2; D possibly corresponds to TRBD1 (6 bases). The CDR3 length is 12 residues. Trimming shortened V by 5 bases and J by 6 bases, and 10 bases separated the two germline ends. Germline CDR1 reads SGHTA; CDR2 reads FQGNSA. CDR3 coding DNA: TGTGCCAGCAGCATTACAGGGCATGGCTACACCTTC. Its protein is CASSITGHGYTF.

This clone was observed a handful of times. V gene TRBV12-5 combines with J gene TRBJ1-5; the D gene is possibly TRBD1 (5 bases). The CDR3 has 16 amino acids. Per the germline V gene, CDR1 is LGHNT and CDR2 is FRNRAP. Trimming cost V 1 base and J 6 bases, with 16 bases left between them. In DNA, the CDR3 is TGTGCTAGTGGTTTGGACACCGGGACTTCTGGTCAGCCCCAGCATTTT. Protein product: CASGLDTGTSGQPQHF.

The table lists this clone with a count of one. The chain employs TRBV2 and TRBJ1-5; no clear D. V lost 4 bases to trimming and J lost 4 bases, with 8 bases between them. The CDR3 runs to 13 residues. The germline V gene has CDR1 SNHLY and CDR2 FYNNEI. Here the CDR3 DNA reads TGTGCCAGCAGTGGCGGCGAAAATCAGCCCCAGCATTTT. This gives the protein CASSGGENQPQHF.

The chain employs TRBV4-3 and TRBJ1-2, with D possibly matching TRBD1 (6 bases). The germline V gene encodes CDR1 LGHNA and CDR2 YSLEER. The V end lost 0 bases, the J end lost 4 bases, and 15 bases lay between the germline ends. The CDR3 runs to 16 residues. CDR3 region: CASSQDRDGGAYGYTF. CDR3 sequence (DNA): TGCGCCAGCAGCCAAGATAGGGACGGGGGCGCCTATGGCTACACCTTC.

The chain uses TRBV7-2 and TRBJ2-5; D not resolved. Germline V gene sequence: CDR1 SGHTA, CDR2 FQGNSA. CDR3 length: 15 amino acids. Trimming removed 5 bases from V and 2 bases from J, with 15 bases in between. CDR3 DNA sequence: TGTGCCAGCAGCCCCCTACCTCGATTACAAGAGACCCAGTACTTC. It specifies CASSPLPRLQETQYF.

This chain links TRBV11-3 with TRBJ2-3, with unresolved D. CDR3 size: 13 residues. Trimming left V 2 bases short and J 2 bases short, with 5 bases between. Germline V lookup: CDR1 SGHNT, CDR2 YENEEA. In DNA, the CDR3 is TGTGCCAGCAGCTTAAGGTACACAGATACGCAGTATTTT. Its translation: CASSLRYTDTQYF.

The rearrangement links TRBV7-8 to TRBJ2-2; D remains unclear. V dropped 5 bases and J dropped 5 bases, with 6 bases sitting between them. The length of the CDR3 is 12 residues. CDR1 is SGHVS and CDR2 is FQNEAQ in the germline V gene. The CDR3 DNA follows: TGTGCCAGCAGCACTAAGACCGGGGAGCTGTTTTTT. Encoded protein: CASSTKTGELFF.

The CDR3 nucleotides read TGTGCCAGCAGTTCGGGGGGCATGACAGGAAACACCATATATTTT. Its translation is CASSSGGMTGNTIYF. The chain combines TRBV27 with TRBJ1-3; perhaps TRBD1 as D (6 bases). Germline V CDR1 and CDR2: MNHEY, SMNVEV (reference sequence). V was trimmed by 4 bases and J by 4 bases, leaving 14 bases between them. The CDR3 totals 15 residues.

V and J are TRBV19 and TRBJ2-5, with D possibly being TRBD1 or TRBD2 (6 bases each). This CDR3 region has 14 residues. V lost 5 bases and J lost 9, with 19 bases in between. Germline V gene lookup returns CDR1 LNHDA and CDR2 SQIVND (reference sequence). The CDR3 DNA reads TGTGCCAGTAGTGGAGGGGGGCCCCGGGTGGCCCAGTACTTC. It translates to CASSGGGPRVAQYF.

The chain links TRBV6-1 to TRBJ2-3; D is tentatively TRBD1 or TRBD2 (7 bases each). The germline gives CDR1 MNHNS, CDR2 SASEGT. The CDR3 has 15 amino acids. The V end was cut by 6 bases, the J end by 3 bases, with 16 bases between. CDR3 bases: TGTGCCAGCAGCATAGGGACAGCGGGGACAGATACGCAGTATTTT. Encoded protein: CASSIGTAGTDTQYF.

The chain uses TRBV19 and TRBJ2-1, with TRBD1 identical over 7 bases. CDR1 and CDR2 from the germline V gene are LNHDA and SQIVND (reference sequence). Germline trimming cut 6 bases from V and 8 bases from J; bases unmatched to any gene: 7. This CDR3 has 13 amino acids. CDR3: CASRTGVWDEQFF. CDR3 bases: TGTGCCAGTAGAACAGGGGTTTGGGATGAGCAGTTCTTC.

This chain connects TRBV19 to TRBJ2-1, with D possibly TRBD1 on 6 matching bases. V shed 3 bases and J shed 4 bases, with 10 bases lying between them. The CDR3 is 14 residues long. The germline gives CDR1 LNHDA, CDR2 SQIVND (reference sequence). Written as DNA, the CDR3 is TGTGCCAGTAGTATGACGGGGACATACAATGAGCAGTTCTTC. Its translation is CASSMTGTYNEQFF.

V is TRBV4-3 and J is TRBJ2-6, with a weak D call TRBD2 (5 bases). Trimming removed 0 bases at V and 0 bases at J, with 6 bases between. The CDR3 spans 16 residues. Germline CDR1 LGHNA, CDR2 YSLEER. The DNA for the CDR3 is TGCGCCAGCAGCCAAGATAGCGTCTCTGGGGCCAACGTCCTGACTTTC. Its protein is CASSQDSVSGANVLTF.